The 14 T cell receptor beta chains below come from one sample, sequenced in a study of beta chain features in type 1 diabetes. Overall study results and limits: The study found moderately but significantly shorter TCRB CDR3s in all four CD4+ subsets of Type 1 diabetes patients.

For these receptors, no antigen is known. The authors reverse transcribed all of the isolated RNA, so sequencing captured expressed TCRB transcripts. Produced via immunoSEQ multiplex PCR; TCRdb's table is partial and in-frame only. The table lists a few hundred thousand clones, roughly 12% of them singletons. Sequencing used naive CD4+ T cells from blood. These receptors came from a woman younger than 35 with type 1 diabetes.

The chain uses TRBV9 and TRBJ1-2; 8 nucleotides match TRBD1. The V segment lost 3 bases and the J segment 3 bases; nucleotides outside the gene matches: 7. Germline V gene data show CDR1 as SGDLS and CDR2 as YYNGEE. The CDR3 is 15 residues long. CDR3 in amino acids: CASSDSRDRYYGYTF. The DNA for the CDR3 is TGTGCCAGCAGCGACAGCCGGGACAGGTACTATGGCTACACCTTC.

This clone was observed a handful of times. This chain connects TRBV7-2 to TRBJ2-2; a weak D match, TRBD2 (6 bases). V lost 4 bases and J lost 6, with 9 bases in between. This CDR3 has 13 residues. CDR1 is SGHTA and CDR2 is FQGNSA in the germline V gene. Here the CDR3 DNA reads TGTGCCAGCAGCTCCAGGGAGGCCGGGGAGCTGTTTTTT. Translated, it gives CASSSREAGELFF.

This clone was found a few times. The genes are TRBV14 and TRBJ2-3; the D is unclear. This CDR3 is 14 amino acids long. The germline V and J ends were trimmed by 1 base and 2 bases, with 7 bases remaining between them. From germline, CDR1 is SGHDN and CDR2 FVKESK. CDR3 DNA: TGTGCCAGCAGCCAAGTGGGCACCACAGATACGCAGTATTTT. Translation: CASSQVGTTDTQYF.

V is TRBV14 and J is TRBJ2-5; TRBD2 matches at 10 bases. This CDR3 comprises 17 residues. CDR1 SGHDN and CDR2 FVKESK come from the germline V gene. Trimming removed 2 bases from V and 3 bases from J; junction bases left unmatched: 9. DNA for the CDR3: TGTGCCAGCAGCCAAACTCCGGGACTAGCGACAAAAGAGACCCAGTACTTC. Protein sequence: CASSQTPGLATKETQYF.

This clone was seen more than once but under ten times. The chain couples TRBV19 to TRBJ2-5, with D possibly being TRBD2 (5 bases). Trimming stripped 7 bases from V and 4 bases from J, with 10 bases between. The CDR3 is made up of 12 amino acids. Germline CDR1 reads LNHDA; CDR2 reads SQIVND (reference sequence). CDR3 in amino acids: CASTGGSETQYF. CDR3 nucleotide sequence: TGTGCCAGTACCGGAGGATCAGAGACCCAGTACTTC.

This clone was observed a handful of times. The chain joins TRBV6-5 to TRBJ2-5, with D possibly TRBD1 on 6 matching bases. V lost 6 bases to trimming and J lost 2 bases, with 10 bases between them. Germline values: CDR1 MNHEY, CDR2 SVGAGI. The CDR3 is made up of 13 amino acids. As DNA, the CDR3 is TGTGCCAGCAGCCACAGGGAACAAGAGACCCAGTACTTC. Encoded protein: CASSHREQETQYF.

The table lists this clone with a few counts. The V and J genes are TRBV18 and TRBJ2-7; 15 bases align to TRBD2. The length of the CDR3 is 16 residues. The J segment lost 9 bases and the V segment lost 0 bases, leaving 6 bases of the junction unmatched. Germline CDR1 and CDR2: KGHSH and LQKENI. DNA of the CDR3: TGTGCCAGCTCACCACCCGGACTAGCGGGGGGGGCCTGGCAGTACTTC. Protein product: CASSPPGLAGGAWQYF.

The sample holds a few counts of this clone. The gene calls are TRBV4-1 and TRBJ1-1, with 8 bases aligning to TRBD1. Trimming cost V 4 bases and J 6 bases; bases outside gene matches: 7. CDR1 and CDR2 from the germline V gene are MGHRA and YSYEKL. This CDR3 region has 14 residues. This CDR3 reads CASSLQGARAEAFF. The CDR3 DNA reads TGCGCCAGCAGCCTGCAGGGGGCGCGGGCTGAAGCTTTCTTT.

The chain combines TRBV9 with TRBJ2-3; 9 bases agree with TRBD2. The CDR3 is made up of 15 amino acids. J was trimmed by 5 bases and V by 0 bases; bases with no gene match: 4. Germline-derived CDR1 and CDR2 are SGDLS and YYNGEE. CDR3 nucleotides: TGTGCCAGCAGCGTAGTCCTAGCGGGAAGAGATACGCAGTATTTT. Its protein product is CASSVVLAGRDTQYF.

This chain links TRBV6-5 with TRBJ2-5; the match to TRBD1 covers 9 bases. V lost 6 bases to trimming and J lost 4 bases; unmatched junction nucleotides: 9. There are 15 residues in the CDR3. Germline-derived CDR1 and CDR2 are MNHEY and SVGAGI. The CDR3 protein is CASSRTPGQGETQYF. The CDR3 coding sequence is TGTGCCAGCAGCCGGACTCCGGGACAGGGAGAGACCCAGTACTTC.

This chain uses TRBV4-1 with TRBJ2-3, with a weak D call TRBD2 (5 bases). The germline V gene encodes CDR1 MGHRA and CDR2 YSYEKL. V gave up 3 bases and J gave up 5 bases, with 21 bases separating them. The CDR3 length is 17 residues. CDR3 DNA: TGCGCCAGCAGCCACCCGCCGACTGAGGGAAGGAAAGATACGCAGTATTTT. Translated: CASSHPPTEGRKDTQYF.

The sample holds a few counts of this clone. The chain is built from TRBV20-1 and TRBJ2-7; no clear D gene. Per the germline V gene, CDR1 is DFQATT and CDR2 is SNEGSKA (reference sequence). This CDR3 is built from 11 residues. The V and J ends lost 4 bases and 5 bases respectively, with 9 bases between them. CDR3 bases: TGCAGTGCTATGGGCTTAGACGAGCAGTACTTC. Residues: CSAMGLDEQYF.

The J gene is TRBJ2-2, the V gene TRBV15; D is unresolved. With 0 bases removed from V and 5 bases from J, the gap between germline ends came to 7 bases. The CDR3 runs to 14 residues. Germline V gene sequence: CDR1 LNHNV, CDR2 YYDKDF (reference sequence). The CDR3 loop is CATSRDPQTGELFF. The CDR3 DNA sequence: TGTGCCACCAGCAGAGATCCCCAAACCGGGGAGCTGTTTTTT.

This clone was counted a few times. CDR3 DNA: TGTGCCAGCAGCTGGATTGGGAGTGGCTACACCTTC. Its protein product is CASSWIGSGYTF. The chain combines TRBV7-2 with TRBJ1-2, with no clear D. Germline V gene lookup returns CDR1 SGHTA and CDR2 FQGNSA. Trimming shortened V by 4 bases and J by 7 bases, and 10 bases separated the two germline ends. CDR3 length equals 12 residues. Using reference TRBV7-2 and TRBJ1-2 for the parts outside the CDR3, the full variable domain is GAGVSQSPSNKVTEKGKDVELRCDPISGHTALYWYRQSLGQGLEFLIYFQGNSAPDKSGLPSDRFSAERTGGSVSTLTIQRTQQEDSAVYLCASSWIGSGYTFGSGTRLTVV.